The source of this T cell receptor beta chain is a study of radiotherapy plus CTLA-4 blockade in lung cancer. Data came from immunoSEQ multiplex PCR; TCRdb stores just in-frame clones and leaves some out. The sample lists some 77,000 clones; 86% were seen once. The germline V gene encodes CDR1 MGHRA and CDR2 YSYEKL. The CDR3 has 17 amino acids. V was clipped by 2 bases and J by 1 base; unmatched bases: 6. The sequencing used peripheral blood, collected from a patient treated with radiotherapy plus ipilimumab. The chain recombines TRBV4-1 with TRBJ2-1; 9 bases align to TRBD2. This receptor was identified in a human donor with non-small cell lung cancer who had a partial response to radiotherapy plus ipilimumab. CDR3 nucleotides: TGCGCCAGCAGCCAATACGGCGGGAGGGCGTCCTACAATGAGCAGTTCTTC. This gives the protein CASSQYGGRASYNEQFF.